One and the same sample provided the 22 T cell receptor beta chains below, sequenced in a study of blood T cell repertoires in COVID-19. Clones were sequenced by immunoSEQ multiplex PCR, and TCRdb holds only the in-frame ones, with some missing. Of about 98,000 clones in the sample, 87% are singletons; the top ten hold approximately 5%. The sequenced sample was peripheral blood. These receptors were collected from a man aged 65 to 79 with acute or convalescent COVID-19.

V is TRBV15 and J is TRBJ1-3; D is ambiguous. Trimming cost V 0 bases and J 4 bases, with 13 bases left between them. Germline values: CDR1 LNHNV, CDR2 YYDKDF (reference sequence). This CDR3 has 16 residues. CDR3 sequence reads: CATSRDRGESGNTIYF. The CDR3 coding sequence is TGTGCCACCAGCAGAGATCGGGGAGAGTCCGGAAACACCATATATTTT.

The chain carries TRBV4-1 and TRBJ2-3; 7 nucleotides line up with TRBD1. The V segment lost 0 bases and the J segment 1 base; nucleotides outside the gene matches: 10. Germline V gene sequence: CDR1 MGHRA, CDR2 YSYEKL. The CDR3 loop spans 18 amino acids. This CDR3 is CASSQDPQTGVGTDTQYF. CDR3 coding DNA: TGCGCCAGCAGCCAAGATCCCCAAACAGGGGTAGGCACAGATACGCAGTATTTT.

This chain joins TRBV6-5 and TRBJ2-2, with a weak D call TRBD2 (5 bases). Looked up from germline, CDR1 is MNHEY and CDR2 is SVGAGI. Trimming cost V 7 bases and J 2 bases, with 14 bases left between them. CDR3 length equals 15 residues. This CDR3 reads CASTINGINTGELFF. The CDR3 region has the DNA TGTGCCAGCACAATTAACGGGATTAACACCGGGGAGCTGTTTTTT.

This clone showed up just once. V and J are TRBV7-9 and TRBJ1-2; D is uncertain. CDR1 and CDR2 from the germline V gene are SEHNR and FQNEAQ (reference sequence). The ends were cut back, 5 bases at V and 4 bases at J, with 14 bases in the middle. The CDR3 sequence is 14 residues long. The CDR3 nucleotides read TGTGCCAGCAGCCCCCCCGAGAAAGCCTATGGCTACACCTTC. This sequence encodes CASSPPEKAYGYTF. The complete variable domain, with remaining parts taken from reference TRBV7-9 and TRBJ1-2, reads DTGVSQNPRHKITKRGQNVTFRCDPISEHNRLYWYRQTLGQGPEFLTYFQNEAQLEKSRLLSDRFSAERPKGSFSTLEIQRTEQGDSAMYLCASSPPEKAYGYTFGSGTRLTVV.

The chain employs TRBV9 and TRBJ2-1; D is possibly TRBD1 (6 bases). CDR1 is SGDLS, CDR2 YYNGEE, per germline. Trimming left V 1 base short and J 9 bases short, with 17 bases between. The CDR3 spans 15 residues. CDR3 DNA sequence: TGTGCCAGCAGCGTATCACTAAGGGGACACAGTGAGCAGTTCTTC. This translates into CASSVSLRGHSEQFF. Full variable domain (remainder filled in from reference TRBV9 and TRBJ2-1): DSGVTQTPKHLITATGQRVTLRCSPRSGDLSVYWYQQSLDQGLQFLIQYYNGEERAKGNILERFSAQQFPDLHSELNLSSLELGDSALYFCASSVSLRGHSEQFFGPGTRLTVL.

In this sample, this clone turned up a few times. This sequence joins TRBV10-3 and TRBJ2-2, with 9 bases that match TRBD1. The CDR3 totals 15 residues. Germline values: CDR1 ENHRY, CDR2 SYGVKD. With V trimmed by 3 bases and J by 9 bases, 8 bases remained unmatched. The CDR3 region has the DNA TGTGCCATCAGTGATCGCCGGACAGGGGACAGGGAGCTGTTTTTT. Translating gives CAISDRRTGDRELFF.

The chain recombines TRBV5-1 with TRBJ1-1, with a weak D call TRBD1 (6 bases). This CDR3 contains 15 residues. Germline V gives CDR1 SGHRS, CDR2 YFSETQ. V was clipped by 4 bases and J by 1 base, with 14 bases between them. CDR3 nucleotide sequence: TGCGCCAGCAGCGCCGGACAGTTACGGAACACTGAAGCTTTCTTT. Residues: CASSAGQLRNTEAFF.

The rearrangement links TRBV6-5 to TRBJ1-2, with a possible D match to TRBD1 (6 bases). The length of the CDR3 is 16 residues. Germline lookup yields CDR1 MNHEY and CDR2 SVGAGI. V was clipped by 4 bases and J by 5 bases, with 20 bases between them. The CDR3 sequence is CASSSLGQSGPYGYTF. Here the CDR3 DNA reads TGTGCCAGCAGTTCATTGGGACAATCGGGCCCTTATGGCTACACCTTC.

J is TRBJ2-4 and V is TRBV27; TRBD1 matches at 10 bases. The CDR3 covers 16 residues. The V segment lost 4 bases and the J segment 8 bases; nucleotides outside the gene matches: 11. In germline, CDR1 is MNHEY, CDR2 SMNVEV (reference sequence). The CDR3 nucleotides read TGTGCCAGCAGTTCCTTACCGACAGGGGGCGCGGACATTCAGTACTTC. It is translated as CASSSLPTGGADIQYF.

The chain links TRBV9 to TRBJ2-2, with 10 bases identical to TRBD1. The V segment lost 6 bases and the J segment 3 bases; nucleotides outside the gene matches: 14. The germline CDR1 and CDR2 sequences are SGDLS and YYNGEE. CDR3 size: 18 residues. The CDR3 region has the DNA TGTGCCAGCATAAGAGGGGCGACAGGGGGCCGTTACACCGGGGAGCTGTTTTTT. Translating it yields CASIRGATGGRYTGELFF.

The V and J genes are TRBV2 and TRBJ2-2, with a tentative D call TRBD1 (6 bases). Trimming cost V 8 bases and J 0 bases, with 13 bases left between them. CDR3 length: 15 residues. The germline V gene encodes CDR1 SNHLY and CDR2 FYNNEI. The DNA for the CDR3 is TGTGCCAGCCGAGAACAGGGTACGAACACCGGGGAGCTGTTTTTT. It translates to CASREQGTNTGELFF.

The rearrangement uses TRBV19 and TRBJ2-2; 8 bases align to TRBD1. The CDR3 contains 17 residues. The trim removed 4 bases at V and 2 bases at J, leaving 9 bases unmatched. CDR1 LNHDA and CDR2 SQIVND come from the germline V gene (reference sequence). In nucleotides, the CDR3 is TGTGCCAGTAGTACTCAGGCCACAGGGGGAAACACCGGGGAGCTGTTTTTT. Its translation: CASSTQATGGNTGELFF.

The gene calls are TRBV28 and TRBJ1-5, with 7 bases identical to TRBD1. CDR1 is MDHEN and CDR2 is SYDVKM in the germline V gene. V shed 5 bases, J shed 2 bases, and the junction held 9 bases outside the gene matches. The length of the CDR3 is 16 residues. Here the CDR3 DNA reads TGTGCCAGCAGTAATCGGACAGGAGGCGGCAATCAGCCCCAGCATTTT. Protein sequence: CASSNRTGGGNQPQHF.

The chain uses TRBV3-1 (or the pseudogene TRBV3-2) and TRBJ1-1; no clear D gene. The V gene lost 3 bases and the J gene lost 6 bases, with 14 bases spanning the gap. Germline-derived CDR1 and CDR2 are LGHDT and YNNKEL (reference sequence). The CDR3 totals 14 residues. CDR3 bases: TGTGCCAGCAGCCATTCTACAGTTGGCTCTGAAGCTTTCTTT. Translation: CASSHSTVGSEAFF.

The rearrangement joins TRBV2 to TRBJ2-1; 8 bases align to TRBD2. Germline CDR1 reads SNHLY; CDR2 reads FYNNEI. The CDR3 spans 12 residues. V was pared by 6 bases and J by 6 bases, with 1 base of the junction left unmatched. The CDR3 loop is CASSSGGNEQFF. The CDR3 bases are TGTGCCAGCAGCAGCGGGGGCAATGAGCAGTTCTTC.

The chain's CDR3 is CASGLTTGTGGSSYNSPLHF. The CDR3, as DNA: TGTGCTAGTGGTTTAACTACCGGGACAGGGGGGAGCTCCTATAATTCACCCCTCCACTTT. The chain employs TRBV12-5 and TRBJ1-6; 11 bases line up with TRBD1. This CDR3 is built from 20 residues. With 3 bases clipped from V and 0 bases from J, the junction kept 10 bases outside the gene matches. From germline, CDR1 is LGHNT and CDR2 FRNRAP.

The sample holds one count of this clone. CDR3 region: CASSGGTGYGYTF. For the CDR3, the DNA is TGTGCCAGCAGTGGAGGGACAGGCTATGGCTACACCTTC. V usage is TRBV28 and J usage is TRBJ1-2, with TRBD1 matching 8 bases. Germline CDR1 reads MDHEN; CDR2 reads SYDVKM. This CDR3 comprises 13 residues. The V segment lost 5 bases and the J segment 4 bases; nucleotides outside the gene matches: 3.

V usage is TRBV15 and J usage is TRBJ2-1; tentatively, D is TRBD2 (6 bases). V lost 4 bases and J lost 12, with 22 bases in between. This CDR3 region has 15 residues. Per germline, CDR1 LNHNV and CDR2 YYDKDF (reference sequence). CDR3 loop: CATSIRLGSNVGQFF. Written as DNA, the CDR3 is TGTGCCACCAGCATAAGACTAGGTTCCAATGTCGGGCAGTTCTTC.

This clone was counted only a few times. V and J are TRBV11-3 and TRBJ1-1, with a tentative D call TRBD1 (5 bases). The V and J ends lost 0 bases and 1 base respectively, with 12 bases between them. Looked up from germline, CDR1 is SGHNT and CDR2 is YENEEA. The CDR3 contains 16 residues. CDR3 DNA sequence: TGTGCCAGCAGCTTAGATGGAAGGGGAGGGAACACTGAAGCTTTCTTT. This codes for CASSLDGRGGNTEAFF.

V usage is TRBV2 and J usage is TRBJ1-1; D is unresolved. The CDR3 runs to 13 residues. With 7 bases removed from V and 1 base from J, the gap between germline ends came to 10 bases. The germline V gene encodes CDR1 SNHLY and CDR2 FYNNEI. CDR3: CASTRERNTEAFF. The DNA of the CDR3 is TGTGCCAGCACGCGGGAGAGGAACACTGAAGCTTTCTTT.

The rearrangement joins TRBV6-1 to TRBJ1-2; the match to TRBD1 covers 11 bases. Germline loops: CDR1 MNHNS, CDR2 SASEGT. The V and J ends lost 2 bases and 4 bases, in that order; junction bases with no gene match: 3. This CDR3 has 15 residues. DNA of the CDR3: TGTGCCAGCAGTGAAAGGACAGGGGGCCCCTATGGCTACACCTTC. Amino acid sequence: CASSERTGGPYGYTF.

The V call is TRBV5-8, the J call TRBJ1-5; possibly TRBD1 for D (6 bases). The CDR3 covers 14 residues. Looked up from germline, CDR1 is SGHTS and CDR2 is YDEGEE. Trimming left V 0 bases short and J 4 bases short, with 8 bases between. CDR3 in DNA: TGTGCCAGCAGCTTGGTTGACAGGAATCAGCCCCAGCATTTT. Translated, it gives CASSLVDRNQPQHF.